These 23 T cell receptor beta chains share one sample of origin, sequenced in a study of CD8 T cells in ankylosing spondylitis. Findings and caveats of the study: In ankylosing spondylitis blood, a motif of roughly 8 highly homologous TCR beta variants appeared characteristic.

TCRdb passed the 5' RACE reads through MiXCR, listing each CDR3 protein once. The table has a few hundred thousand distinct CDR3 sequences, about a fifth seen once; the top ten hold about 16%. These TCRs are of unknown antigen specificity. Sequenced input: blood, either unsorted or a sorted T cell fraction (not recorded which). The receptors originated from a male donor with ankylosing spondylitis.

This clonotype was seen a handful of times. The CDR3 coding sequence is TGTGCCAGCAGCCGCGGACTAGCGGTCACCGGGGAGCTGTTTTTT. Its protein product is CASSRGLAVTGELFF. This sequence joins TRBV3-1 and TRBJ2-2, with 10 bases matching TRBD2. The CDR3 length is 15 residues. CDR1 is LGHDT and CDR2 is YNNKEL in the germline V gene (reference sequence). J gave up 4 bases and V 4 bases, and 3 bases lay outside the gene matches.

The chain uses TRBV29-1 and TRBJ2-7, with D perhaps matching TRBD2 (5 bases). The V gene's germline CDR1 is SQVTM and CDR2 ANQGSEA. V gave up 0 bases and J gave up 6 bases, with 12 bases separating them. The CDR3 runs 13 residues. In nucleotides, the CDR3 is TGCAGCGTTGAAGATCGGCTAGCAGGCGAGCAGTACTTC. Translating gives CSVEDRLAGEQYF.

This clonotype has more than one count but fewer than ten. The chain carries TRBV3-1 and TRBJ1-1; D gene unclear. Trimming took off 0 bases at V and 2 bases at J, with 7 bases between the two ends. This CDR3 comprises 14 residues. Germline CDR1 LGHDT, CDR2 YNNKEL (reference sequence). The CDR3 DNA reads TGTGCCAGCAGCCAAGAATGGACTAACACTGAAGCTTTCTTT. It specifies CASSQEWTNTEAFF.

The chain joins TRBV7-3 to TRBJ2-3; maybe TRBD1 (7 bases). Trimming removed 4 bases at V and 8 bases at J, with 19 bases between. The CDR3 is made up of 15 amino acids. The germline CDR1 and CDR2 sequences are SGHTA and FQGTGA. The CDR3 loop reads CASSYQGGPPFTQYF. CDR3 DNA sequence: TGTGCCAGCAGCTACCAGGGGGGCCCCCCCTTTACGCAGTATTTT.

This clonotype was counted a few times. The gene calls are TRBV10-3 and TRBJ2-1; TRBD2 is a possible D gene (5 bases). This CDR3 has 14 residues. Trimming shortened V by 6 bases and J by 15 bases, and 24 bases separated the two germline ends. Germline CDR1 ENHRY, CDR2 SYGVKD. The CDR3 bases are TGTGCCATCAGCAATGAGCCGGGCCTAGGGAGCCCGTTCTTC. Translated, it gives CAISNEPGLGSPFF.

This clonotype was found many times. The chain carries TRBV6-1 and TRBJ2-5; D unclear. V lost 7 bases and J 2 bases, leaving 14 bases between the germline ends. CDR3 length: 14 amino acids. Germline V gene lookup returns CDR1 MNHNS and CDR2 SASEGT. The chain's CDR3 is CASKKTAAQETQYF. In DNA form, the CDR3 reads TGTGCCAGCAAGAAAACGGCAGCTCAAGAGACCCAGTACTTC.

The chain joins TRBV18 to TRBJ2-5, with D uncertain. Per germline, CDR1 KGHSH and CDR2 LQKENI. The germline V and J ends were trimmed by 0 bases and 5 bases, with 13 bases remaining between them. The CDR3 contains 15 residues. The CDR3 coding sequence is TGTGCCAGCTCACCACCGAAAATTCAAGGGGAGACCCAGTACTTC. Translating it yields CASSPPKIQGETQYF. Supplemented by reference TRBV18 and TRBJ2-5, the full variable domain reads NAGVMQNPRHLVRRRGQEARLRCSPMKGHSHVYWYRQLPEEGLKFMVYLQKENIIDESGMPKERFSAEFPKEGPSILRIQQVVRGDSAAYFCASSPPKIQGETQYFGPGTRLLVL.

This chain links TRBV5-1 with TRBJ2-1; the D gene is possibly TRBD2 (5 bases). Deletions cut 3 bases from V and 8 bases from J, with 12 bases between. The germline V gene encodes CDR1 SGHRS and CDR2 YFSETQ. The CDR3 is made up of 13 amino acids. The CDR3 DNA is TGCGCCAGCAGCTCTCTATCTAGCTATGAGCAGTTCTTC. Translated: CASSSLSSYEQFF.

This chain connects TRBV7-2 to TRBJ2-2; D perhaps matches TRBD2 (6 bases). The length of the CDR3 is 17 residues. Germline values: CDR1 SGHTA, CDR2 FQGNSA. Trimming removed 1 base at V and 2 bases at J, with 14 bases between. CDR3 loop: CASSLGVPGLNTGELFF. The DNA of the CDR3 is TGTGCCAGCAGCTTAGGCGTCCCGGGACTCAACACCGGGGAGCTGTTTTTT.

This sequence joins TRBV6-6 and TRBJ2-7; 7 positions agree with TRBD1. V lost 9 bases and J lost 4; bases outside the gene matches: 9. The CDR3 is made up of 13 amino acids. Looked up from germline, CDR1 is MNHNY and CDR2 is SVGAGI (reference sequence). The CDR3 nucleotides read TGTGCCAGTTGTTGGGGACAGACTTACGAGCAGTACTTC. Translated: CASCWGQTYEQYF.

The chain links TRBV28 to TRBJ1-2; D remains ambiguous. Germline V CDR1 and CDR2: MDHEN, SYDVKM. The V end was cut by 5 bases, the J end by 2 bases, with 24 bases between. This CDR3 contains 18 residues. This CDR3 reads CASSRDLFRHGLNYGYTF. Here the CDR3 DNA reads TGTGCCAGCAGTAGAGATTTGTTCCGTCACGGGCTGAACTATGGCTACACCTTC.

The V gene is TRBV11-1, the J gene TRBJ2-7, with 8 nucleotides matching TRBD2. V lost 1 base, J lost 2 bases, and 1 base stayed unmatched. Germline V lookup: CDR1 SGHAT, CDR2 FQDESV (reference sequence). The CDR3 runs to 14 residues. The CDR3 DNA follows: TGTGCCAGCAGCTTAGAGCGGGGGACCTACGAGCAGTACTTC. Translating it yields CASSLERGTYEQYF.

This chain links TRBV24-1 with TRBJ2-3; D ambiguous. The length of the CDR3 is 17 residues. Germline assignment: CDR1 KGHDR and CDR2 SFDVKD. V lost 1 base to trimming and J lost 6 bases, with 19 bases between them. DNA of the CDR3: TGTGCCACCAGTGATTTAGGATCGGATCCCATAGTGGATACGCAGTATTTT. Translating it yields CATSDLGSDPIVDTQYF.

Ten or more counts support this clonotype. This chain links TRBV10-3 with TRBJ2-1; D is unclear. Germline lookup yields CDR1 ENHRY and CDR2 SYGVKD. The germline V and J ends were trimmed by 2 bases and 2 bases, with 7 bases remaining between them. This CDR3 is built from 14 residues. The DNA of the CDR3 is TGTGCCATCAGTGAGGGAAGAACCTACAATGAGCAGTTCTTC. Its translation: CAISEGRTYNEQFF.

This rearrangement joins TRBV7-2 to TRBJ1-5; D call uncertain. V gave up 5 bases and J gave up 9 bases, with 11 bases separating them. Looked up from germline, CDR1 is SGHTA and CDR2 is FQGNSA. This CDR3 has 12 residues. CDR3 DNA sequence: TGTGCCAGCAGCCAAAGGGAATTGCCCCAGCATTTT. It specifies CASSQRELPQHF.

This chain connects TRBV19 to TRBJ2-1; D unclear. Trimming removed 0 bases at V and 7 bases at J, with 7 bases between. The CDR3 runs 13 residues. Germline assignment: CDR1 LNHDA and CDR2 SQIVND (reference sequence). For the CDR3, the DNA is TGTGCCAGTAGTATAGATCGTAAGAATGAGCAGTTCTTC. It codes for CASSIDRKNEQFF.

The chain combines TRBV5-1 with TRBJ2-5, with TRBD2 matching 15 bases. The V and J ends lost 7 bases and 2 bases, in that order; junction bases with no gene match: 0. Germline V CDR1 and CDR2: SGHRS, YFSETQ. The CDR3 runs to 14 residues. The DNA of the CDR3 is TGCGCCAGCGGGACTAGCGGGAGGCAAGAGACCCAGTACTTC. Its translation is CASGTSGRQETQYF.

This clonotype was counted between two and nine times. CDR3 bases: TGTGCCAGTAGGGGACAGGGGGCAATCGGGGAGCTGTTTTTT. Translation: CASRGQGAIGELFF. The chain carries TRBV19 and TRBJ2-2; 12 nucleotides agree with TRBD1. V lost 6 bases and J lost 7; bases outside the gene matches: 3. This CDR3 has 14 amino acids. The germline CDR1 and CDR2 sequences are LNHDA and SQIVND (reference sequence). The whole variable domain, remainder taken from reference TRBV19 and TRBJ2-2, is DGGITQSPKYLFRKEGQNVTLSCEQNLNHDAMYWYRQDPGQGLRLIYYSQIVNDFQKGDIAEGYSVSREKKESFPLTVTSAQKNPTAFYLCASRGQGAIGELFFGEGSRLTVL.

Here the CDR3 reads CASSFSGNIYNEQFF. The CDR3 DNA sequence: TGTGCCAGCAGTTTCAGCGGGAACATCTACAATGAGCAGTTCTTC. The chain uses TRBV27 and TRBJ2-1; 7 bases fit TRBD2. Trimming at V came to 3 bases and at J to 3 bases, leaving 5 bases not matched to a gene. This CDR3 comprises 15 residues. From germline, CDR1 is MNHEY and CDR2 SMNVEV (reference sequence).

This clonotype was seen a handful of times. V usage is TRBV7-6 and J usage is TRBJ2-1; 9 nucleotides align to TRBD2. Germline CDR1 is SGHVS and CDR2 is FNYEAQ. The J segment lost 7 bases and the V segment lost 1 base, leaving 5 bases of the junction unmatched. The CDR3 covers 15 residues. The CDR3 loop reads CASSLGTSAANEQFF. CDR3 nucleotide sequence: TGTGCCAGCAGCTTAGGGACTAGCGCTGCTAATGAGCAGTTCTTC.

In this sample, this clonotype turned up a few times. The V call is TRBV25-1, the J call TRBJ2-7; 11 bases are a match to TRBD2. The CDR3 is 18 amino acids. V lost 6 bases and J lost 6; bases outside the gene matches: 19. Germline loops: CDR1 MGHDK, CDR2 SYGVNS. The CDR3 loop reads CASRGMGLAGGPVGEQYF. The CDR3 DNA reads TGTGCCAGCAGAGGAATGGGTTTAGCGGGAGGGCCCGTGGGCGAGCAGTACTTC.

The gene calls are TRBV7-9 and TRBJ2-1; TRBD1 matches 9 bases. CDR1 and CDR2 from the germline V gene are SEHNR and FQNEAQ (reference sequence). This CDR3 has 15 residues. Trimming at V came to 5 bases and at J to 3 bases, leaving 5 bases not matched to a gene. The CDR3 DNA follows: TGTGCCAGCAGCGGGACAGGGATCAACTACAATGAGCAGTTCTTC. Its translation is CASSGTGINYNEQFF.

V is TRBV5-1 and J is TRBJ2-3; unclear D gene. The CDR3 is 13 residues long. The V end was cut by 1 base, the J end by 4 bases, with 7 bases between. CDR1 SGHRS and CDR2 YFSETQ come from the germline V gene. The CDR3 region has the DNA TGCGCCAGCAGCTTGTTCCGGGCAGATACGCAGTATTTT. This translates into CASSLFRADTQYF.